This T cell receptor beta chain was obtained from a study of vaccination and CD4 T cells after COVID-19. Background on the study: It was a median roughly 100 days after diagnosis, with a range of 35 to 161, that post-COVID samples were drawn. Overlapping peptides of the spike proteins of SARS-CoV-2, HCoV-NL63, HCoV-OC43 and HCoV-229E were used for cell stimulation.

Sample treatment: roughly ten-day PBMC culture with coronavirus spike peptide pools or control peptides (ViraFEST assay). CD4+ T cells that came from the unexposed donor were collected before the COVID-19 pandemic (2011-2018). Cultures of PBMCs, around 2 million per well, were set up with 10 IU/ml IL-2 and around 9.9 ug/ml peptide pools. The CDR3 is 11 residues long. Per the germline V gene, CDR1 is DFQATT and CDR2 is SNEGSKA (reference sequence). Trimming shortened V by 7 bases and J by 5 bases, and 12 bases separated the two germline ends. As for this clonotype: The antigen is undetermined.

At the Johns Hopkins FTIC core, DNA taken from cultured CD4+ T cells was sequenced by way of the Oncomine TCR Beta short-read assay. A single record per CDR3 protein comes from TCRdb applying MiXCR to the PCR reads. This table holds several thousand distinct CDR3 sequences, roughly 50% found once. The clonotype originates from a human donor in good health. Sequenced material: CD4+ T cells from blood, cultured in vitro. The rearrangement links TRBV20-1 to TRBJ2-7; D may be TRBD2 (6 bases). The CDR3 DNA reads TGCAGTGTTCGGGGGTTCGACGAGCAGTACTTC. It translates to CSVRGFDEQYF.